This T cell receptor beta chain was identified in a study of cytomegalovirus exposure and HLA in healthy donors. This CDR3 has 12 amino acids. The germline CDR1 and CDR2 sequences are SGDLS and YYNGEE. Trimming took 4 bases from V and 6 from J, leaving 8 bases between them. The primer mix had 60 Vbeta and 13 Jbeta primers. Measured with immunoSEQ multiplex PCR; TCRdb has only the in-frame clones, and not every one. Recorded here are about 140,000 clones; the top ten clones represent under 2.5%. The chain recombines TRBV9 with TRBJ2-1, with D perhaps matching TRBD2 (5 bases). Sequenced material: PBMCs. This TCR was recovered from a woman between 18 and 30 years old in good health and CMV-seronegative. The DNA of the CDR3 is TGTGCCAGCAGCACCAGCGGCAATGAGCAGTTCTTC. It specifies CASSTSGNEQFF.